Below, 30 T cell receptor beta chains from the same sample are listed, as sequenced in a study of T cells in Graves' hyperthyroidism and ophthalmopathy. Researchers took RNA transcripts and amplified the TCR beta CDR3 regions from them. The primer set for the first-round RT-PCR of the TCR CDR3 was HTBI. TCRdb passed the multiplex PCR reads through MiXCR, listing each CDR3 protein once. The sample has over 400,000 distinct CDR3 sequences, around a fifth seen once; the top ten hold less than 65%. The specimen was blood. These receptors were taken from an older woman with Graves' ophthalmopathy.

This chain joins TRBV10-1 and TRBJ2-7; 7 nucleotides agree with TRBD1. The V and J ends lost 2 bases and 2 bases, in that order; junction bases with no gene match: 6. Germline V gene lookup returns CDR1 WNHNN and CDR2 SYGVQD (reference sequence). There are 15 residues in the CDR3. CDR3 residues: CASSENPGQTYEQYF. In DNA, the CDR3 is TGCGCCAGCAGTGAGAACCCGGGACAGACCTACGAGCAGTACTTC.

The CDR3 region is CASSLGLAPTNSYNEQFF. The CDR3 DNA is TGTGCCAGCAGCTTGGGACTAGCGCCAACGAACTCCTACAATGAGCAGTTCTTC. The chain recombines TRBV5-5 with TRBJ2-1; 8 bases are shared with TRBD2. The CDR3 totals 18 residues. Trimming took 0 bases from V and 0 from J; bases not matched to a gene: 8. CDR1 SGHKS and CDR2 YYEKEE come from the germline V gene (reference sequence).

This clonotype came up a few times. The V call is TRBV5-1, the J call TRBJ2-1; TRBD2 agrees at 8 bases. V lost 4 bases, J lost 7 bases, and 4 bases stayed unmatched. The CDR3 sequence is 13 residues long. Germline V gene lookup returns CDR1 SGHRS and CDR2 YFSETQ. DNA of the CDR3: TGCGCCAGCAGCCATGTAGCGGGAAATGAGCAGTTCTTC. It is translated as CASSHVAGNEQFF.

There are a few counts of this clonotype. This rearrangement joins TRBV6-1 to TRBJ2-1, with unresolved D. CDR1 MNHNS and CDR2 SASEGT come from the germline V gene. The CDR3 sequence is 15 residues long. V shed 5 bases and J shed 0 bases, with 11 bases lying between them. The CDR3 sequence is CASSRSRNSYNEQFF. CDR3 nucleotides: TGTGCCAGCAGTCGGAGTCGTAACTCCTACAATGAGCAGTTCTTC.

The rearrangement links TRBV19 to TRBJ2-5; D is unclear. Germline CDR1 reads LNHDA; CDR2 reads SQIVND (reference sequence). V lost 7 bases, J lost 2 bases, and 11 bases lay in between. The CDR3 extends over 13 amino acids. In DNA, the CDR3 is TGTGCCAGTAAGAGATGGGGTCAAGAGACCCAGTACTTC. Encoded protein: CASKRWGQETQYF.

This clonotype was seen more than once but under ten times. The J gene is TRBJ2-7, the V gene TRBV5-1; D perhaps matches TRBD2 (6 bases). Germline CDR1 is SGHRS and CDR2 is YFSETQ. Deletions cut 0 bases from V and 0 bases from J, with 13 bases between. This CDR3 has 16 amino acids. The CDR3 loop is CASSLAGGDLSYEQYF. The DNA for the CDR3 is TGCGCCAGCAGCTTGGCCGGAGGGGACCTCTCCTACGAGCAGTACTTC.

The table lists this clonotype with a count of one. The chain has TRBV12-5 and TRBJ1-1, with TRBD1 as a possible D gene (5 bases). V was trimmed by 11 bases and J by 0 bases, leaving 13 bases between them. Germline CDR1 LGHNT, CDR2 FRNRAP. This CDR3 has 13 amino acids. The CDR3 sequence is CAGAWGMNTEAFF. The CDR3 nucleotides are TGTGCTGGTGCGTGGGGCATGAACACTGAAGCTTTCTTT.

The table lists this clonotype with a few counts. The rearrangement joins TRBV10-2 to TRBJ2-7, with a possible D match to TRBD1 (5 bases). This CDR3 has 13 residues. Germline CDR1 WSHSY, CDR2 SAAADI. Trimming cost V 10 bases and J 0 bases, with 13 bases left between them. CDR3 nucleotides: TGCGCCACCCTCCAGGGTACCTCCTACGAGCAGTACTTC. It codes for CATLQGTSYEQYF.

Notes on this clonotype: Because it lacks the conserved phenylalanine or tryptophan at the end, this CDR3 is likely a read error. The chain joins TRBV27 to TRBJ1-2, with 10 positions matching TRBD1. The germline gives CDR1 MNHEY, CDR2 SMNVEV (reference sequence). CDR3 length: 13 residues. Trimming at V came to 6 bases and at J to 7 bases, leaving 5 bases not matched to a gene. CDR3 sequence: CASSSTGGSGYTL. CDR3 coding DNA: TGTGCCAGCAGCTCGACAGGGGGCTCTGGCTACACCCTC.

The V gene is TRBV19, the J gene TRBJ2-7; weak D call: TRBD2 (6 bases). V was pared by 4 bases and J by 4 bases, with 20 bases between. From germline, CDR1 is LNHDA and CDR2 SQIVND (reference sequence). The CDR3 length is 16 residues. In nucleotides, the CDR3 is TGTGCCAGTAGTACAGGACCACCCTCCGCGGGATACGAGCAGTACTTC. This encodes CASSTGPPSAGYEQYF.

The V and J genes are TRBV3-1 and TRBJ2-7, with a tentative D call TRBD1 (5 bases). Germline CDR1 LGHDT, CDR2 YNNKEL (reference sequence). V dropped 6 bases and J dropped 5 bases, with 14 bases sitting between them. The CDR3 consists of 13 residues. The CDR3 protein is CASSPPQVNEQYF. As DNA, the CDR3 is TGTGCCAGCAGTCCGCCACAGGTTAACGAGCAGTACTTC.

This clonotype was observed a few times. This chain joins TRBV3-1 and TRBJ2-7, with a tentative D call TRBD1 (7 bases). V gave up 4 bases and J gave up 0 bases, with 13 bases separating them. Per the germline V gene, CDR1 is LGHDT and CDR2 is YNNKEL (reference sequence). The CDR3 length is 15 residues. This chain's CDR3 is CASSPGGRFSYEQYF. The CDR3 DNA is TGTGCCAGCAGCCCAGGGGGGAGATTCTCCTACGAGCAGTACTTC.

In this sample, this clonotype turned up once. The rearrangement joins TRBV20-1 to TRBJ1-1; 8 bases are shared with TRBD1. The CDR3 runs to 13 residues. Germline V gene lookup returns CDR1 DFQATT and CDR2 SNEGSKA (reference sequence). The V gene end was trimmed by 3 bases and the J gene end by 5 bases; junction bases not matched to a gene: 5. The CDR3 DNA follows: TGCAGTGCTAGGCAGGGGGCGCGAACTGAAGCTTTCTTT. This gives the protein CSARQGARTEAFF.

At least ten counts were recorded for this clonotype. CDR3 DNA sequence: TGTGCCAGCAGCTTAGTGGGTGGCAGGGGGGGTCGGACTGAAGCTTTCTTT. Its translation is CASSLVGGRGGRTEAFF. V is TRBV11-2 and J is TRBJ1-1, with TRBD1 matching over 7 bases. Unmatched junction bases numbered 13, after V lost 1 base and J lost 5 bases. Germline CDR1 SGHAT, CDR2 FQNNGV. This CDR3 is 17 amino acids long.

This clonotype was detected many times. The chain has TRBV2 and TRBJ2-1; D might be TRBD1 or TRBD2, each matching 5 bases. Germline CDR1 and CDR2: SNHLY and FYNNEI. The ends were cut back, 5 bases at V and 8 bases at J, with 16 bases in the middle. The CDR3 is 14 amino acids. CDR3 coding DNA: TGTGCCAGCAGTCAAAGGGCAGGGACCCATGAGCAGTTCTTC. This gives the protein CASSQRAGTHEQFF.

The gene calls are TRBV3-1 and TRBJ2-7; no firm D call. V lost 2 bases and J lost 4, with 6 bases in between. The CDR3 covers 12 residues. CDR1 is LGHDT, CDR2 YNNKEL, per germline (reference sequence). CDR3 bases: TGTGCCAGCAGCCAACGAAGGTACGAGCAGTACTTC. Residues: CASSQRRYEQYF.

This clonotype showed up many times. The rearrangement links TRBV20-1 to TRBJ2-5; TRBD2 is a possible D gene (5 bases). V shed 3 bases and J shed 7 bases, with 18 bases lying between them. CDR3 size: 14 residues. CDR1 is DFQATT and CDR2 is SNEGSKA in the germline V gene (reference sequence). The CDR3 region is CSARDLGLAGTQYF. CDR3 DNA sequence: TGCAGTGCTAGGGATCTTGGGCTAGCTGGGACCCAGTACTTC.

The chain links TRBV7-2 to TRBJ2-3, with TRBD2 matching 8 bases. The J segment lost 4 bases and the V segment lost 5 bases, leaving 8 bases of the junction unmatched. CDR1 is SGHTA, CDR2 FQGNSA, per germline. This CDR3 has 15 amino acids. This CDR3 is CASSQGAGVSDTQYF. As DNA, the CDR3 is TGTGCCAGCAGCCAAGGAGCGGGAGTCTCAGATACGCAGTATTTT.

This clonotype was detected a few times. The chain joins TRBV24-1 to TRBJ1-1; TRBD1 agrees at 8 bases. Germline loops: CDR1 KGHDR, CDR2 SFDVKD. V trimming: 7 bases; J trimming: 3 bases; junction bases outside the gene matches: 3. This CDR3 contains 13 residues. CDR3 in DNA: TGTGCCACCAGGGACAGGGAAGACACTGAAGCTTTCTTT. Translation: CATRDREDTEAFF.

The chain employs TRBV18 and TRBJ1-1; D possibly corresponds to TRBD1 (6 bases). Germline V gives CDR1 KGHSH, CDR2 LQKENI. Trimming shortened V by 5 bases and J by 7 bases, and 11 bases separated the two germline ends. This CDR3 spans 12 amino acids. The CDR3 is CASSEGQIEAFF. Written as DNA, the CDR3 is TGTGCCAGCTCAGAAGGACAGATTGAAGCTTTCTTT.

The chain uses TRBV3-1 and TRBJ1-2; 7 bases fit TRBD1. There are 14 residues in the CDR3. Germline V gene sequence: CDR1 LGHDT, CDR2 YNNKEL (reference sequence). Germline trimming cut 2 bases from V and 4 bases from J; bases unmatched to any gene: 4. For the CDR3, the DNA is TGTGCCAGCAGCCAAAATGACAGGGCCTATGGCTACACCTTC. Translation gives CASSQNDRAYGYTF.

The J gene is TRBJ1-3, the V gene TRBV20-1, with TRBD1 identical over 7 bases. Germline assignment: CDR1 DFQATT and CDR2 SNEGSKA (reference sequence). There are 14 residues in the CDR3. The chain's CDR3 is CGGTVDGPGNTIYF. The CDR3 DNA is TGCGGGGGGACAGTAGACGGTCCGGGAAACACCATATATTTT.

Details on this clonotype: A read error may produce the germline difference seen at one junction end. V usage is TRBV7-7 and J usage is TRBJ2-5; a possible D gene is TRBD1 (5 bases). This CDR3 is built from 15 residues. The germline V gene encodes CDR1 SSHAT and CDR2 FNYEAQ (reference sequence). Here the CDR3 reads CASSLGATAGETQYF. The DNA for the CDR3 is TGTGCTAGCAGCTTAGGGGCTACAGCTGGAGAGACCCAGTACTTC. The full variable domain, with the rest looked up from reference TRBV7-7 and TRBJ2-5, is GAGVSQSPRYKVTKRGQDVTLRCDPISSHATLYWYQQALGQGPEFLTYFNYEAQPDKSGLPSDRFSAERPEGSISTLTIQRTEQRDSAMYRCASSLGATAGETQYFGPGTRLLVL.

The CDR3 loop reads CASSLTVGRDYNEQFF. CDR3 in DNA: TGTGCCAGCAGCTTAACGGTGGGCCGGGACTACAATGAGCAGTTCTTC. The chain links TRBV7-3 to TRBJ2-1, with D tentatively TRBD2 (5 bases). Germline CDR1 reads SGHTA; CDR2 reads FQGTGA. The CDR3 runs to 16 residues. The V end was cut by 0 bases, the J end by 3 bases, with 12 bases between. Drawing the rest from reference TRBV7-3 and TRBJ2-1, the complete variable domain is GAGVSQTPSNKVTEKGKYVELRCDPISGHTALYWYRQSLGQGPEFLIYFQGTGAADDSGLPNDRFFAVRPEGSVSTLKIQRTERGDSAVYLCASSLTVGRDYNEQFFGPGTRLTVL.

The genes are TRBV12-3 or TRBV12-4 and TRBJ1-6; 7 nucleotides match TRBD1. V was clipped by 6 bases and J by 10 bases; unmatched bases: 9. The CDR3 has 14 residues. CDR3 bases: TGTGCCAGCAGGAACAGGGGTGACAGCTCACCCCTCCACTTT. Translation gives CASRNRGDSSPLHF.

This clonotype has a count of ten or more. The chain joins TRBV6-1 to TRBJ2-1; D possibly corresponds to TRBD2 (5 bases). Germline CDR1 MNHNS, CDR2 SASEGT. The CDR3 sequence is 16 residues long. Trimming cost V 2 bases and J 2 bases, with 13 bases left between them. This CDR3 reads CASSEPRSGPYNEQFF. CDR3 DNA sequence: TGTGCCAGCAGTGAACCCCGGAGCGGACCCTACAATGAGCAGTTCTTC.

As regards this clonotype: A much larger clone sits a single nucleotide away, making a read error possible. The chain joins TRBV12-3 or TRBV12-4 to TRBJ1-2, with D unresolved. The CDR3 covers 12 residues. CDR3 coding DNA: TGTGCCAGCAGTTTAGATAACTATGACTACACCTTC. Translating it yields CASSLDNYDYTF.

This chain uses TRBV10-3 with TRBJ2-1; D uncertain. This CDR3 region has 15 residues. Germline loops: CDR1 ENHRY, CDR2 SYGVKD. The V end lost 5 bases, the J end lost 1 base, and 12 bases lay between the germline ends. The CDR3 loop reads CAISLTQVSYNEQFF. The CDR3 DNA is TGTGCCATCAGTCTAACGCAGGTATCCTACAATGAGCAGTTCTTC.

The chain joins TRBV4-2 to TRBJ1-1, with D uncertain. The CDR3 is 15 amino acids. With 1 base removed from V and 4 bases from J, the gap between germline ends came to 13 bases. The V gene's germline CDR1 is LGHNA and CDR2 YNFKEQ. CDR3 amino acids: CASSQGLFVVTEAFF. As DNA, the CDR3 is TGTGCCAGCAGCCAAGGGTTGTTCGTGGTCACTGAAGCTTTCTTT.

There are many counts of this clonotype. V usage is TRBV2 and J usage is TRBJ1-6; D ambiguous. Germline CDR1 reads SNHLY; CDR2 reads FYNNEI. Trimming cost V 8 bases and J 7 bases, with 12 bases left between them. The CDR3 has 13 amino acids. As DNA, the CDR3 is TGTGCCAGCGTGATCCTCTCGAATTCACCCCTCCACTTT. It is translated as CASVILSNSPLHF.